This is a list of T cell receptor beta chains from one sample in a study of blood T cells in healthy people across ages. MiXCR was run by TCRdb on the 5' RACE reads, yielding one entry per CDR3 protein. The repertoire includes just under 900,000 distinct CDR3 sequences, about 28% of them detected once, and 17% sits in the top ten. Source material: blood. The receptors shown here come from a woman aged 80 or over in good health. Both conserved end residues are part of each CDR3. The order of the fields is CDR3 protein, CDR3 DNA, J gene, V gene, D gene, clone size. A D gene is named only where the DNA matches it firmly. Rows may omit the clone size; those that give it use once, few, many or a size class.

CASNRGIFADTQYF,TGCGCCAGCAACAGGGGAATATTTGCAGATACGCAGTATTTT,TRBJ2-3,TRBV5-1,TRBD1,NA
CSARGGGGPYNEQFF,TGCAGTGCTAGAGGGGGCGGTGGGCCCTACAATGAGCAGTTCTTC,TRBJ2-1,TRBV20-1,NA,many
CSARDGLSYEQYF,TGCAGTGCTAGAGACGGCCTATCCTACGAGCAGTACTTC,TRBJ2-7,TRBV20-1,NA,NA
CASSFSERAQETQYF,TGCGCCAGCAGCTTCTCCGAGAGGGCTCAAGAGACCCAGTACTTC,TRBJ2-5,TRBV5-1,NA,many
CASRDRATGELFF,TGTGCCAGCAGGGACAGGGCCACCGGGGAGCTGTTTTTT,TRBJ2-2,TRBV14,TRBD1,NA
CARRKRFAPKFQYF,TGTGCCAGAAGGAAGAGGTTTGCACCGAAATTCCAGTACTTC,TRBJ2-4,TRBV5-3,NA,NA
CASSKKKGATGGGPILDEQFF,TGTGCCAGCAGCAAAAAAAAAGGGGCCACCGGGGGGGGACCGATACTCGATGAGCAGTTCTTC,TRBJ2-1,TRBV21-1,NA,few
CASSLESGFEQYF,TGTGCCAGCAGCTTAGAGTCGGGGTTCGAGCAGTACTTC,TRBJ2-7,TRBV11-2,NA,many
CASSSLGGGYTF,TGTGCCAGCAGTTCCCTCGGGGGCGGCTACACCTTC,TRBJ1-2,TRBV27,NA,many
CSARAPGLAGGRAKNIQYF,TGCAGTGCTAGAGCCCCGGGACTAGCGGGGGGGAGGGCCAAAAACATTCAGTACTTC,TRBJ2-4,TRBV20-1,TRBD2,NA
CASVHGDNYGYTF,TGTGCCAGCGTTCACGGAGATAACTATGGCTACACCTTC,TRBJ1-2,TRBV28,NA,NA
CASTRLGADTQYF,TGTGCCAGCACCAGACTAGGGGCGGATACGCAGTATTTT,TRBJ2-3,TRBV6-2/TRBV6-3,NA,many
CASSQDHAAGANVLTF,TGCGCCAGCAGCCAAGATCATGCAGCTGGGGCCAACGTCCTGACTTTC,TRBJ2-6,TRBV4-3,NA,many
CASSLAGGDLFYF,TGTGCTAGCAGCTTAGCCGGGGGTGACCTCTTTTACTTC,TRBJ2-5,TRBV7-7,NA,NA
CASSPRQGPDYGYTF,TGTGCCAGCAGCCCCCGGCAGGGCCCAGACTATGGCTACACCTTC,TRBJ1-2,TRBV16,NA,few
CASSLEPSRVKSIQYF,TGTGCCAGCAGCTTAGAACCGTCCAGGGTCAAAAGCATTCAGTACTTC,TRBJ2-4,TRBV7-9,NA,few
CATSRDRGSLSEQFF,TGTGCCACCAGCAGAGATCGGGGTAGCTTGAGTGAGCAGTTCTTC,TRBJ2-1,TRBV15,NA,many
CASSRDPGRDEQFF,TGTGCCAGCAGCAGGGACCCTGGGCGCGATGAGCAGTTCTTC,TRBJ2-1,TRBV7-2,NA,NA
CASSLGGGAGGRGDTQYF,TGTGCCAGCAGCCTCGGCGGGGGCGCGGGGGGGCGAGGAGATACGCAGTATTTT,TRBJ2-3,TRBV4-2,TRBD2,many
CASSWLAGITYNEQFF,TGTGCCAGCAGTTGGCTAGCGGGGATTACCTACAATGAGCAGTTCTTC,TRBJ2-1,TRBV6-2/TRBV6-3,TRBD2,many
CSAGSIPAVSNQPQHF,TGCAGTGCTGGCTCGATCCCGGCGGTTAGCAATCAGCCCCAGCATTTT,TRBJ1-5,TRBV20-1,NA,NA
CASSQGRQPGGEKLFF,TGCGCCAGCAGCCAAGGTAGACAGCCTGGAGGTGAAAAACTGTTTTTT,TRBJ1-4,TRBV4-3,NA,few
CTSSPQGRGKNIQYF,TGTACCAGCAGCCCACAGGGGCGAGGCAAAAACATTCAGTACTTC,TRBJ2-4,TRBV6-5,TRBD1,NA
CASSPRLTGRSETQYF,TGTGCCAGCTCACCAAGACTGACAGGGCGTTCGGAGACCCAGTACTTC,TRBJ2-5,TRBV18,TRBD1,few
CAWSFQFQETQYF,TGTGCCTGGAGCTTCCAGTTTCAAGAGACCCAGTACTTC,TRBJ2-5,TRBV30,NA,NA
CATRDVTTQYF,TGTGCCACCAGGGATGTCACTACGCAGTATTTT,TRBJ2-3,TRBV24-1,NA,NA
CASTPSTGDRATNEKLFF,TGTGCCAGTACCCCTTCCACAGGGGATCGTGCAACTAATGAAAAACTGTTTTTT,TRBJ1-4,TRBV19,TRBD1,few
CAISPGQGTGGYTF,TGTGCCATCAGTCCGGGACAGGGGACAGGTGGCTACACCTTC,TRBJ1-2,TRBV10-3,TRBD1,many
CASSVAGPGTSGQETQYF,TGTGCCAGCAGCGTAGCGGGCCCCGGGACTAGCGGCCAAGAGACCCAGTACTTC,TRBJ2-5,TRBV9,TRBD2,many
CASSVGDRYGYTF,TGTGCCAGCAGCGTAGGGGATCGCTATGGCTACACCTTC,TRBJ1-2,TRBV9,NA,many
CSARGGEAETQYF,TGCAGTGCTAGAGGCGGGGAGGCAGAGACCCAGTACTTC,TRBJ2-5,TRBV20-1,NA,many
CASSFTASTDTQYF,TGTGCCAGCAGCTTTACGGCTAGCACAGATACGCAGTATTTT,TRBJ2-3,TRBV7-2,NA,many
CASSADRGRDGYTF,TGTGCCAGCAGCGCCGACAGGGGGCGGGATGGCTACACCTTC,TRBJ1-2,TRBV7-2,TRBD1,few
CASSSRTGGGEKLFF,TGTGCCAGCAGCTCCAGGACCGGCGGAGGGGAAAAACTGTTTTTT,TRBJ1-4,TRBV5-5,NA,many
CASRDRTGLTGELFF,TGTGCCAGCAGGGACAGGACAGGGCTCACCGGGGAGCTGTTTTTT,TRBJ2-2,TRBV2,TRBD1,NA
CASSLRAPGVTTGELFF,TGTGCCAGCAGCTTACGAGCACCGGGGGTCACGACCGGGGAGCTGTTTTTT,TRBJ2-2,TRBV7-2,NA,NA
CASSRVTNEKLFF,TGTGCCAGCAGTCGGGTAACTAATGAAAAACTGTTTTTT,TRBJ1-4,TRBV6-5,NA,few